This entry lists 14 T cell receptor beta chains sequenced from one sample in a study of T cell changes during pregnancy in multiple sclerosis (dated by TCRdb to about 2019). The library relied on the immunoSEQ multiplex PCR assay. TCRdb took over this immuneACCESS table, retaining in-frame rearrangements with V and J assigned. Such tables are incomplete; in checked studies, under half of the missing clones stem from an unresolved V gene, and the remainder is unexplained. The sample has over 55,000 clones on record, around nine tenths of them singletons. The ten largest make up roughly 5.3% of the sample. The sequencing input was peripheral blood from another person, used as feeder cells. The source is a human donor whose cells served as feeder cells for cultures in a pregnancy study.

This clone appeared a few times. The CDR3 region is CASSHRRLNTEAFF. The CDR3 nucleotides read TGTGCCAGCAGCCACCGGCGATTGAACACTGAAGCTTTCTTT. This rearrangement joins TRBV7-2 to TRBJ1-1; D is unclear. The CDR3 spans 14 residues. Germline V gives CDR1 SGHTA, CDR2 FQGNSA. Between the trimmed V and J ends, which lost 5 bases and 0 bases, there was a span of 10 bases.

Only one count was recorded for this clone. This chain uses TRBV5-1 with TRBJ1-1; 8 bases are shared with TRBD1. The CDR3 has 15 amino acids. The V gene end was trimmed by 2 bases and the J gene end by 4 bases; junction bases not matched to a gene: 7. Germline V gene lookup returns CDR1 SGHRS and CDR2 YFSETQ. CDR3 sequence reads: CASSFYQGASTEAFF. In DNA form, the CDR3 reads TGCGCCAGCAGCTTCTATCAGGGGGCTAGCACTGAAGCTTTCTTT.

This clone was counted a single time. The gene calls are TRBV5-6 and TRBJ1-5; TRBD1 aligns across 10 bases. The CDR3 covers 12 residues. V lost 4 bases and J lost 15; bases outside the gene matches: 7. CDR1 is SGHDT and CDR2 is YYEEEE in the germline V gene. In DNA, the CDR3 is TGTGCCAGCAGCAGAGGGACAGGGGTTTTGCATTTT. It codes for CASSRGTGVLHF.

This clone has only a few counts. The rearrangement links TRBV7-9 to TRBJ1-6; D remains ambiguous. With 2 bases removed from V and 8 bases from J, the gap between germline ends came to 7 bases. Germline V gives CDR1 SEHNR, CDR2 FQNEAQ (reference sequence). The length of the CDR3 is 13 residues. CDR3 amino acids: CASSLYEDSPLHF. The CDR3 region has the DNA TGTGCCAGCAGCTTATACGAAGATTCACCCCTCCACTTT.

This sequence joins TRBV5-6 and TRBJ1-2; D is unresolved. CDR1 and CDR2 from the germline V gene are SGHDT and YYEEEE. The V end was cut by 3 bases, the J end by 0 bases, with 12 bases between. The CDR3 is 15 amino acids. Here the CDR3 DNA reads TGTGCCAGCAGCTCCGGACCGATAGCTAACTATGGCTACACCTTC. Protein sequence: CASSSGPIANYGYTF.

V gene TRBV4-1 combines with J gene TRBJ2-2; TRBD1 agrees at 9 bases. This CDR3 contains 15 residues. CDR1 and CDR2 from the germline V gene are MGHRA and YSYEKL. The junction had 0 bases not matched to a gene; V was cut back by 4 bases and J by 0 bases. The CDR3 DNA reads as TGCGCCAGCAGCCGACAGGGGGCGAACACCGGGGAGCTGTTTTTT. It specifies CASSRQGANTGELFF.

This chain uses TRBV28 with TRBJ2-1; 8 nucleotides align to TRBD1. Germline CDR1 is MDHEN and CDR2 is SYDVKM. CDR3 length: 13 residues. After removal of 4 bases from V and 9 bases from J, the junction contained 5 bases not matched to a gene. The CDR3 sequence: CASSSDRAFEQFF. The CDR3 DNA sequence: TGTGCCAGCAGTTCGGACAGGGCTTTTGAGCAGTTCTTC. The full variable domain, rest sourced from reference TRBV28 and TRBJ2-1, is DVKVTQSSRYLVKRTGEKVFLECVQDMDHENMFWYRQDPGLGLRLIYFSYDVKMKEKGDIPEGYSVSREKKERFSLILESASTNQTSMYLCASSSDRAFEQFFGPGTRLTVL.

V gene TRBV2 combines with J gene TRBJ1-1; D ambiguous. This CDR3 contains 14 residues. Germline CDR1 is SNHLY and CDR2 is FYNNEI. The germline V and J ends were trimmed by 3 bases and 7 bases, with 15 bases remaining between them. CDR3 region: CASSDRAPRGEAFF. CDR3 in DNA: TGTGCCAGCAGTGACCGGGCCCCTCGGGGTGAAGCTTTCTTT.

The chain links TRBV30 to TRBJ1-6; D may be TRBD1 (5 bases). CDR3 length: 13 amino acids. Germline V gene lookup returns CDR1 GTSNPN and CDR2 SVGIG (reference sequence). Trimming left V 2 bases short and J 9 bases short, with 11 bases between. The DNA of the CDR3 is TGTGCCTGGAGTCGCGCAGGGTTTTCACCCCTCCACTTT. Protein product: CAWSRAGFSPLHF.

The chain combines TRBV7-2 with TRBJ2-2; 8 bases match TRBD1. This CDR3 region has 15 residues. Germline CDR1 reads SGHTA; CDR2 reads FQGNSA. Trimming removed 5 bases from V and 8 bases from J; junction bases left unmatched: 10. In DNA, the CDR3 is TGTGCCAGCAGCCGAGGGGACAGGCGGAGTGGGGAGCTGTTTTTT. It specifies CASSRGDRRSGELFF.

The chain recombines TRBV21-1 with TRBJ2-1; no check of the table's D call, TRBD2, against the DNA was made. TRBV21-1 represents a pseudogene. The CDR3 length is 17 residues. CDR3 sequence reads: CASSKEDSVSSYNEQFF. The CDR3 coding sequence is TGTGCCAGCAGCAAAGAAGATAGCGTGAGCTCCTACAATGAGCAGTTCTTC.

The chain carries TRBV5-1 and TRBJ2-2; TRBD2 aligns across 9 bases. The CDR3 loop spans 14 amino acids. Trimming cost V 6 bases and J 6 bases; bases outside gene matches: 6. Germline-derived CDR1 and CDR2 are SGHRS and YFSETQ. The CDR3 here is CASISGGNSGELFF. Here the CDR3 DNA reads TGCGCCAGCATTAGCGGGGGCAATTCCGGGGAGCTGTTTTTT.

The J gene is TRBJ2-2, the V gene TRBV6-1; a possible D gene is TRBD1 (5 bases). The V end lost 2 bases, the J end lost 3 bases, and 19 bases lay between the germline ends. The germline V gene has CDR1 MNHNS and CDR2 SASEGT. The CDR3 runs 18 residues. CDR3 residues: CASSEHWPGLTDTGELFF. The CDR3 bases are TGTGCCAGCAGTGAACATTGGCCAGGGCTGACGGACACCGGGGAGCTGTTTTTT.

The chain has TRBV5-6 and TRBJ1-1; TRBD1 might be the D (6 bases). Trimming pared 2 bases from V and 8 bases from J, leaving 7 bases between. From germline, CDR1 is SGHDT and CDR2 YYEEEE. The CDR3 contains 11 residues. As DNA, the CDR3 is TGTGCCAGCAGCTTTGGACAGGAAGCTTTCTTT. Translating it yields CASSFGQEAFF. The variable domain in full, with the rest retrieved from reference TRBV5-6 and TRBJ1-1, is DAGVTQSPTHLIKTRGQQVTLRCSPKSGHDTVSWYQQALGQGPQFIFQYYEEEERQRGNFPDRFSGHQFPNYSSELNVNALLLGDSALYLCASSFGQEAFFGQGTRLTVV.